This T cell receptor (beta chain) originates from a study of blood T cell repertoires in COVID-19. Study-wide background: In each case, the material was cDNA or gDNA derived from T cells, B-cell-depleted T cells, or PBMCs.

Sequencing used immunoSEQ multiplex PCR; TCRdb keeps in-frame clones, though not all of them. This sample has approximately 100,000 clones, with 70% to 90% found just once. Trimming at V came to 4 bases and at J to 3 bases, leaving 4 bases not matched to a gene. The V gene's germline CDR1 is SGHRS and CDR2 YFSETQ. This CDR3 is 14 amino acids long. The receptor was isolated from a man between 65 and 85 years old with acute or convalescent COVID-19. The chain couples TRBV5-1 to TRBJ2-3, with TRBD2 matching over 8 bases. The sample taken for sequencing was peripheral blood. CDR3 protein: CASSSSGVTDTQYF. In DNA, the CDR3 is TGCGCCAGCAGCAGTAGCGGGGTGACAGATACGCAGTATTTT.